These T cell receptor beta chains were read from a single sample in a study of T cell responses to AZD1222 COVID-19 vaccine. The assay was immunoSEQ multiplex PCR, and TCRdb's table has in-frame clones only and misses some. Of fewer than 150,000 clones listed, approximately 90% are singletons. The material sequenced was peripheral blood, taken 28 days after the second AZD1222 dose. The source of these receptors is an adult who received the AZD1222 COVID-19 vaccine. CDR3s include the opening cysteine and the closing phenylalanine or tryptophan. The order of the fields is J gene, V gene, D gene, clone size, CDR3 DNA, CDR3 protein. D genes are given only for firm matches. A row's size may be missing; if present it is once, few, many or a size class.

j_gene: TRBJ1-4
v_gene: TRBV6-5
d_gene: TRBD1
abundance: NA
CDR3nt: TGTGCCAGCAGGTTGACAGGGGCGGGGGAAAAACTGTTTTTT
CDR3aa: CASRLTGAGEKLFF

j_gene: TRBJ1-4
v_gene: TRBV4-2
d_gene: TRBD1
abundance: NA
CDR3nt: TGTGCCAGCAGCCGACTACAGGGGGCCGTCGGTGAAAAACTGTTTTTT
CDR3aa: CASSRLQGAVGEKLFF

j_gene: TRBJ2-3
v_gene: TRBV7-9
d_gene: TRBD2
abundance: NA
CDR3nt: TGTGCCTCCGGGGCGGGAGGAGATACGCAGTATTTT
CDR3aa: CASGAGGDTQYF

j_gene: TRBJ1-2
v_gene: TRBV19
d_gene: NA
abundance: NA
CDR3nt: TGTGCCAGTAGTTCAGACAGCTATGGCTACACCTTC
CDR3aa: CASSSDSYGYTF

j_gene: TRBJ1-4
v_gene: TRBV14
d_gene: NA
abundance: NA
CDR3nt: TGTGCCAGCAGCCAAGGGCCAAAACTGTTTTTT
CDR3aa: CASSQGPKLFF

j_gene: TRBJ2-6
v_gene: TRBV5-1
d_gene: NA
abundance: NA
CDR3nt: TGCGCCAGCAGCCGGACCCCCAACTCTGGGGCCAACGTCCTGACTTTC
CDR3aa: CASSRTPNSGANVLTF

j_gene: TRBJ2-5
v_gene: TRBV18
d_gene: NA
abundance: NA
CDR3nt: TGTGCCAGCTCACCTCCCGTCGAGACCCAGTACTTC
CDR3aa: CASSPPVETQYF

j_gene: TRBJ1-4
v_gene: TRBV6-5
d_gene: NA
abundance: NA
CDR3nt: TGTGCCAGCACGACAGTCAATAATGAAAAACTGTTTTTT
CDR3aa: CASTTVNNEKLFF

j_gene: TRBJ1-1
v_gene: TRBV18
d_gene: NA
abundance: NA
CDR3nt: TGTGCCAGCTCACCTACCCCCGGGGAAGCTTTCTTT
CDR3aa: CASSPTPGEAFF

j_gene: TRBJ2-1
v_gene: TRBV5-4
d_gene: TRBD2
abundance: NA
CDR3nt: TGTGCCAGCAGCCTAGACTACGCGGGGGGGGACGAGCAGTTCTTC
CDR3aa: CASSLDYAGGDEQFF

j_gene: TRBJ2-7
v_gene: TRBV6-5
d_gene: TRBD2
abundance: NA
CDR3nt: TGTGCCAGCAGTTACTCCTCTAGCGGGGGCTACGAGCAGTACTTC
CDR3aa: CASSYSSSGGYEQYF

j_gene: TRBJ2-2
v_gene: TRBV13
d_gene: TRBD2
abundance: NA
CDR3nt: TGTGCCAGCAGCTTAATGGGACTAGCGGGGGGATCGAACACCGGGGAGCTGTTTTTT
CDR3aa: CASSLMGLAGGSNTGELFF

j_gene: TRBJ1-6
v_gene: TRBV30
d_gene: NA
abundance: NA
CDR3nt: TGTGCCTGGAGACAGGGAATCTGGTCACCCCTCCACTTT
CDR3aa: CAWRQGIWSPLHF

j_gene: TRBJ1-2
v_gene: TRBV19
d_gene: NA
abundance: NA
CDR3nt: TGTGCCAGTACTACTGCTAACTATGGCTACACCTTC
CDR3aa: CASTTANYGYTF

j_gene: TRBJ2-7
v_gene: TRBV5-4
d_gene: NA
abundance: few
CDR3nt: TGTGCCAGCAGCTCCCAGGCCGGAGGCTACGAGCAGTACTTC
CDR3aa: CASSSQAGGYEQYF

j_gene: TRBJ2-5
v_gene: TRBV27
d_gene: TRBD2
abundance: NA
CDR3nt: TGTGCCAGCAGTTTTCAGCGGGGGGGAGAGACCCAGTACTTC
CDR3aa: CASSFQRGGETQYF

j_gene: TRBJ2-1
v_gene: TRBV11-2
d_gene: TRBD2
abundance: NA
CDR3nt: TGTGCCAGCAGCCCTATAGGAGCGGGGAACAATGAGCAGTTCTTC
CDR3aa: CASSPIGAGNNEQFF

j_gene: TRBJ2-7
v_gene: TRBV11-2
d_gene: NA
abundance: NA
CDR3nt: TGTGCCAGCAGCCGCAATCCACCGACAGGCCCCCTCTCCTACGAGCAGTACTTC
CDR3aa: CASSRNPPTGPLSYEQYF

j_gene: TRBJ1-6
v_gene: TRBV2
d_gene: TRBD1
abundance: few
CDR3nt: TGTGCCAGCATTTTCGAACTGGGAGGGACAGGGGGTTCACCCCTCCACTTT
CDR3aa: CASIFELGGTGGSPLHF

j_gene: TRBJ1-6
v_gene: TRBV19
d_gene: TRBD1
abundance: NA
CDR3nt: TGTGCCAGTAGTATTGCCCAGGGGGAATCACCCCTCCACTTT
CDR3aa: CASSIAQGESPLHF

j_gene: TRBJ1-5
v_gene: TRBV29-1
d_gene: NA
abundance: NA
CDR3nt: TGCAGCGTTGAAGATCAGCCCCAGCATTTT
CDR3aa: CSVEDQPQHF

j_gene: TRBJ2-3
v_gene: TRBV24-1
d_gene: TRBD2
abundance: NA
CDR3nt: TGTGCCACCAGTGATTCCAGCGGGGGGAGCACAGATACGCAGTATTTT
CDR3aa: CATSDSSGGSTDTQYF

j_gene: TRBJ2-7
v_gene: TRBV15
d_gene: NA
abundance: NA
CDR3nt: TGTGCCACCAGCAGAGATTTAGGCCGGTACGAGCAGTACTTC
CDR3aa: CATSRDLGRYEQYF

j_gene: TRBJ2-4
v_gene: TRBV24-1
d_gene: TRBD2
abundance: NA
CDR3nt: TGTGCCACCAGTGAGTTTGCAAGTAGCGGGAGGGCCACCCAAGCCAAAAACATTCAGTACTTC
CDR3aa: CATSEFASSGRATQAKNIQYF

j_gene: TRBJ2-2
v_gene: TRBV5-1
d_gene: TRBD1
abundance: NA
CDR3nt: TGCGCCAGCAGCTATAACGACAGGGCAACCGGGGAGCTGTTTTTT
CDR3aa: CASSYNDRATGELFF

j_gene: TRBJ1-3
v_gene: TRBV7-6
d_gene: NA
abundance: NA
CDR3nt: TGTGCCAGCAGCTTGGATTTCGTTCCCGACCCTAGAAACACCATATATTTT
CDR3aa: CASSLDFVPDPRNTIYF

j_gene: TRBJ2-1
v_gene: TRBV5-4
d_gene: TRBD2
abundance: few
CDR3nt: TGTGCCAGCAGCTTTACTAGCGGGAGATATGAGCAGTTCTTC
CDR3aa: CASSFTSGRYEQFF

j_gene: TRBJ2-1
v_gene: TRBV11-3
d_gene: TRBD2
abundance: few
CDR3nt: TGTGCCAGCAGCTTAGGTGGGGCTAGCGGGATCGATGAGCAGTTCTTC
CDR3aa: CASSLGGASGIDEQFF

j_gene: TRBJ2-1
v_gene: TRBV4-2
d_gene: NA
abundance: NA
CDR3nt: TGTGCCAGCAGCCCCTTTTCAGTTGCGAATGAGCAGTTCTTC
CDR3aa: CASSPFSVANEQFF

j_gene: TRBJ1-3
v_gene: TRBV28
d_gene: NA
abundance: NA
CDR3nt: TGTGCCAGCAGTTTATTTGAGGGGTTTTCGGGAAACACCATATATTTT
CDR3aa: CASSLFEGFSGNTIYF

j_gene: TRBJ1-2
v_gene: TRBV5-1
d_gene: TRBD1
abundance: once
CDR3nt: TGCGCCAGCAGCTTGGACCGGGACAGGGTGACCTACACCTTC
CDR3aa: CASSLDRDRVTYTF

j_gene: TRBJ2-5
v_gene: TRBV4-3
d_gene: NA
abundance: NA
CDR3nt: TGCGCCAGCAGCCCCCGCGCCTCTAGGGGATTTTCCCAAGAGACCCAGTACTTC
CDR3aa: CASSPRASRGFSQETQYF

j_gene: TRBJ2-7
v_gene: TRBV4-3
d_gene: TRBD1
abundance: NA
CDR3nt: TGCGCCAGCAGCCAAAGCCAGGACAGGAACTCCTACGAGCAGTACTTC
CDR3aa: CASSQSQDRNSYEQYF

j_gene: TRBJ2-3
v_gene: TRBV9
d_gene: NA
abundance: NA
CDR3nt: TGTGCCAGCAGCGTCGCCCCCCGCTCAGATACGCAGTATTTT
CDR3aa: CASSVAPRSDTQYF

j_gene: TRBJ1-1
v_gene: TRBV7-9
d_gene: NA
abundance: NA
CDR3nt: TGTGCCAGCAGCCGACTGGGAGGTAACACTGAAGCTTTCTTT
CDR3aa: CASSRLGGNTEAFF

j_gene: TRBJ1-3
v_gene: TRBV29-1
d_gene: NA
abundance: NA
CDR3nt: TGCAGCGTTGTTGACAGCACACTGGGAAACACCATATATTTT
CDR3aa: CSVVDSTLGNTIYF

j_gene: TRBJ2-1
v_gene: TRBV14
d_gene: TRBD2
abundance: NA
CDR3nt: TGTGCCAGCAGCCTAGCGGGGGGCCTCTCGGAGCAGTTCTTC
CDR3aa: CASSLAGGLSEQFF

j_gene: TRBJ2-3
v_gene: TRBV18
d_gene: NA
abundance: few
CDR3nt: TGTGCCAGCCCGATCACAGGAGACACAGATACGCAGTATTTT
CDR3aa: CASPITGDTDTQYF

j_gene: TRBJ1-5
v_gene: TRBV4-3
d_gene: NA
abundance: NA
CDR3nt: TGCGCCAGCAGCCAAGGGAGATATCAGCCCCAGCATTTT
CDR3aa: CASSQGRYQPQHF

j_gene: TRBJ2-7
v_gene: TRBV15
d_gene: NA
abundance: NA
CDR3nt: TGTGCCACCTACACCCCGGGGCAGTACTTC
CDR3aa: CATYTPGQYF

j_gene: TRBJ1-5
v_gene: TRBV7-9
d_gene: TRBD1
abundance: NA
CDR3nt: TGTGCCAGCAGCAACACAGGGGATAGCAATCAGCCCCAGCATTTT
CDR3aa: CASSNTGDSNQPQHF

j_gene: TRBJ1-5
v_gene: TRBV11-2
d_gene: NA
abundance: NA
CDR3nt: TGTGCCAGCAGCTTTTCAGGACTCAGCAATCAGCCCCAGCATTTT
CDR3aa: CASSFSGLSNQPQHF

j_gene: TRBJ1-2
v_gene: TRBV4-3
d_gene: TRBD1
abundance: NA
CDR3nt: TGCGCCAGCAGCCAGGGGGGACAGGGGGGCTATGGCTACACCTTC
CDR3aa: CASSQGGQGGYGYTF

j_gene: TRBJ1-6
v_gene: TRBV12-3/TRBV12-4
d_gene: NA
abundance: NA
CDR3nt: TGTGCCAGCAGACAGGGTAATAATTCACCCCTCCACTTT
CDR3aa: CASRQGNNSPLHF

j_gene: TRBJ1-5
v_gene: TRBV7-8
d_gene: NA
abundance: NA
CDR3nt: TGTGCCAGCACCCTAGGGGGTTATAGCAATCAGCCCCAGCATTTT
CDR3aa: CASTLGGYSNQPQHF

j_gene: TRBJ2-1
v_gene: TRBV2
d_gene: TRBD1
abundance: NA
CDR3nt: TGTGCCAGCAGGTCCCGGACAGGTGTTTTGGAGCAGTTCTTC
CDR3aa: CASRSRTGVLEQFF

j_gene: TRBJ2-7
v_gene: TRBV18
d_gene: TRBD2
abundance: NA
CDR3nt: TGTGCCAGCTCACCACCGGGGGGACTAGCAGGAAACTACGAGCAGTACTTC
CDR3aa: CASSPPGGLAGNYEQYF

j_gene: TRBJ2-7
v_gene: TRBV7-2
d_gene: NA
abundance: NA
CDR3nt: TGTGCCAGCGGATTTCGAGCGCCCGCCTACGAGCAGTACTTC
CDR3aa: CASGFRAPAYEQYF

j_gene: TRBJ2-7
v_gene: TRBV5-6
d_gene: NA
abundance: NA
CDR3nt: TGTGCCAGCAGCTTAGAGGGGTTGTACGAGCAGTACTTC
CDR3aa: CASSLEGLYEQYF

j_gene: TRBJ1-2
v_gene: TRBV19
d_gene: NA
abundance: NA
CDR3nt: TGTGCCAGTAGTACCGCCGGTGGCGGCTACACCTTC
CDR3aa: CASSTAGGGYTF

j_gene: TRBJ2-3
v_gene: TRBV6-2/TRBV6-3
d_gene: TRBD2
abundance: NA
CDR3nt: TGTGCCAGCAGTTACCGACTAGCGGGAGGGCCTCATACGCAGTATTTT
CDR3aa: CASSYRLAGGPHTQYF

j_gene: TRBJ1-2
v_gene: TRBV19
d_gene: NA
abundance: NA
CDR3nt: TGTGCCAGTAGTATAGACAGGGATGGTGGCGGCTACACCTTC
CDR3aa: CASSIDRDGGGYTF

j_gene: TRBJ2-4
v_gene: TRBV18
d_gene: NA
abundance: NA
CDR3nt: TGTGCCAGCTCACCACCCGGGGACCCCAAAAACATTCAGTACTTC
CDR3aa: CASSPPGDPKNIQYF

j_gene: TRBJ1-2
v_gene: TRBV5-4
d_gene: NA
abundance: once
CDR3nt: TGTGCCAGCAGCTTGAAAGTCTCTGGCTACACCTTC
CDR3aa: CASSLKVSGYTF

j_gene: TRBJ2-7
v_gene: TRBV27
d_gene: TRBD2
abundance: NA
CDR3nt: TGTGCCAGCAGTCCAGGGACTAGCGGAAATTTCTACGAGCAGTACTTC
CDR3aa: CASSPGTSGNFYEQYF